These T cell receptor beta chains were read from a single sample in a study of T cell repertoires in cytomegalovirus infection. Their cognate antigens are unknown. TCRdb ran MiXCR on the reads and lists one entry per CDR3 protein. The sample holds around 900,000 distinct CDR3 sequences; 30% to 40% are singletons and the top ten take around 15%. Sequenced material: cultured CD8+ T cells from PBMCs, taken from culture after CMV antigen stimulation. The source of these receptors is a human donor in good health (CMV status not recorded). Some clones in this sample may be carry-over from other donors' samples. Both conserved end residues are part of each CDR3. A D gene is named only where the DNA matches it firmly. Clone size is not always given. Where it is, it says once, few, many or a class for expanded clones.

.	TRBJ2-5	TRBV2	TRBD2	CASSPLGTSGEETQYF	TGTGCCAGCAGTCCACTAGGGACTAGCGGGGAAGAGACCCAGTACTTC
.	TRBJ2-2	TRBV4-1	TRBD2	CASSQDGLAGGILNTGELFF	TGCGCCAGCAGCCAAGACGGACTAGCGGGGGGTATTTTGAACACCGGGGAGCTGTTTTTT
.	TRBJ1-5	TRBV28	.	CASSLLAGREYSNQPQHF	TGTGCCAGCAGTTTACTCGCCGGCAGAGAATATAGCAATCAGCCCCAGCATTTT
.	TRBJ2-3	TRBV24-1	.	CATSGRDTQYF	TGTGCCACCAGTGGTAGGGATACGCAGTATTTT
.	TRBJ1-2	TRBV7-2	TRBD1	CASSPTVGQGNGYTF	TGTGCCAGCAGCCCGACGGTGGGACAGGGCAATGGCTACACCTTC
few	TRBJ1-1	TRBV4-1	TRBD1	CASSLRTGGWTEAFF	TGCGCCAGCAGCCTAAGGACAGGGGGATGGACTGAAGCTTTCTTT
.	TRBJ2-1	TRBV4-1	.	CASSQVTPGPYNEQFF	TGCGCCAGCAGCCAAGTTACCCCTGGCCCTTACAATGAGCAGTTCTTC
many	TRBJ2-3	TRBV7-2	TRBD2	CASSSSGGGLDTQYF	TGTGCCAGCAGCTCGAGCGGGGGTGGATTAGATACGCAGTATTTT
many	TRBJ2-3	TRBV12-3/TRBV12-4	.	CASSFDTDTQYF	TGTGCCAGCAGTTTCGATACAGATACGCAGTATTTT
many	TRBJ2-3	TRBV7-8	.	CASSLGRGGGPWDTQYF	TGTGCCAGCAGCTTAGGGCGAGGAGGGGGCCCTTGGGATACGCAGTATTTT
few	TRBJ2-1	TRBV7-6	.	CASSLALENEQFF	TGTGCCAGCAGCTTAGCGCTAGAAAATGAGCAGTTCTTC